This T cell receptor (beta chain) was identified in a study of blood T cell repertoires in COVID-19. Study summary: PBMCs, B-cell-depleted T cells, or T cells were the source of the cDNA or gDNA that made up the material.

Germline V lookup: CDR1 SGHDN, CDR2 FVKESK. The J segment lost 2 bases and the V segment lost 3 bases, leaving 12 bases of the junction unmatched. The CDR3 extends over 18 amino acids. Assay used: immunoSEQ multiplex PCR; TCRdb lists only in-frame clones, some missing. The sample has over 120,000 clones, 78% seen once. This receptor was obtained from a woman aged 45-60 years who had recovered from COVID-19. Sequenced input: PBMCs or T cells enriched from blood (not recorded which). J is TRBJ1-2 and V is TRBV14; TRBD1 agrees at 10 bases. The CDR3 coding sequence is TGTGCCAGCAGCCACCTGACAGGGGGCGCATCAGTAAACTATGGCTACACCTTC. This gives the protein CASSHLTGGASVNYGYTF. The complete variable domain, with remaining parts taken from reference TRBV14 and TRBJ1-2, reads EAGVTQFPSHSVIEKGQTVTLRCDPISGHDNLYWYRRVMGKEIKFLLHFVKESKQDESGMPNNRFLAERTGGTYSTLKVQPAELEDSGVYFCASSHLTGGASVNYGYTFGSGTRLTVV.